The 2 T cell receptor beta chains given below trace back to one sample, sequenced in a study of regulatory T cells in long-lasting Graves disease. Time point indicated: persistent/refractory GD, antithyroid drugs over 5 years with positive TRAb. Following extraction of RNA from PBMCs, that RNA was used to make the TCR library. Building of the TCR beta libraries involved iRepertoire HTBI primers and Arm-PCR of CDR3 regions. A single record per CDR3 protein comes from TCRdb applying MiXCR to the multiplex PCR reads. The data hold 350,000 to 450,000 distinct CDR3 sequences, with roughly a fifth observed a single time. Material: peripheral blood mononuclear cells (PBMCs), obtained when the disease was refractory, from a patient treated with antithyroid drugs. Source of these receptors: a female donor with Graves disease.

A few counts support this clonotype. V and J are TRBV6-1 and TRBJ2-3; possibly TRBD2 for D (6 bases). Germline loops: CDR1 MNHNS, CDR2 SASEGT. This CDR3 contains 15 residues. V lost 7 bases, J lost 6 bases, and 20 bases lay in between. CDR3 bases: TGTGCCAGCACAGGAGGGAGAGCGGCTGCGGATACGCAGTATTTT. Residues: CASTGGRAAADTQYF.

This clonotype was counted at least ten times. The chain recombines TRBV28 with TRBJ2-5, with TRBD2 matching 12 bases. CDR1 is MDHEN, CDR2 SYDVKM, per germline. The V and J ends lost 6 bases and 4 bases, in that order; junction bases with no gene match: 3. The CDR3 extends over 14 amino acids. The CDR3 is CASRTSGSPETQYF. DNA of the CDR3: TGTGCCAGCAGGACTAGCGGGAGTCCAGAGACCCAGTACTTC.